The T cell receptor (beta chain) under discussion was sequenced for a study of cytomegalovirus exposure and HLA in healthy donors. General study points: A missense DCLRE1C variant was associated with V- and J-gene trimming of TCR beta chains in a later analysis, and an independent cohort replicated the association. It was reported that TCR beta sequences correctly inferred the HLA-A and HLA-B alleles for most subjects.

Looked up from germline, CDR1 is SGHNT and CDR2 is YYREEE (reference sequence). V gave up 0 bases and J gave up 5 bases; unmatched junction bases: 4. The CDR3 is 15 amino acids. The primer mix had 60 Vbeta and 13 Jbeta primers. The assay was immunoSEQ multiplex PCR, and TCRdb's table has in-frame clones only and misses some. The profile shows under 200,000 clones, under 80% of them singletons. For this clone: Its specificity is unknown.

This sequence originates from a female donor in good health and CMV-seronegative. What was sequenced was PBMCs. The chain links TRBV5-4 to TRBJ2-2; 7 bases are a match to TRBD2. CDR3 sequence (DNA): TGTGCCAGCAGCTTGGAATTAGCGGGTACCGGGGAGCTGTTTTTT. Translated: CASSLELAGTGELFF. Combining the CDR3 with reference TRBV5-4 and TRBJ2-2 gives the whole variable domain ETGVTQSPTHLIKTRGQQVTLRCSSQSGHNTVSWYQQALGQGPQFIFQYYREEENGRGNFPPRFSGLQFPNYSSELNVNALELDDSALYLCASSLELAGTGELFFGEGSRLTVL.